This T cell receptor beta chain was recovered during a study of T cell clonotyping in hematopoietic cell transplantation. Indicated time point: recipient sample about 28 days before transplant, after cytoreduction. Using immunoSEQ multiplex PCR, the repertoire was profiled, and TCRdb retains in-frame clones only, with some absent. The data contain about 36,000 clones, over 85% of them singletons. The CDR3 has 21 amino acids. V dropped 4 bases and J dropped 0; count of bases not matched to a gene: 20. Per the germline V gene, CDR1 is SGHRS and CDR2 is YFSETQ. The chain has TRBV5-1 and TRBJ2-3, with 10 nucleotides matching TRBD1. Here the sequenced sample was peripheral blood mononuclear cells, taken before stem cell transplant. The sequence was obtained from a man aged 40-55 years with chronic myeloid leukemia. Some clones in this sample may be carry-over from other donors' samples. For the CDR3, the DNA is TGCGCCAGCAGCCCGGCTAGGACAGGGGGGATCAGCGGGGGTAGCACAGATACGCAGTATTTT. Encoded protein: CASSPARTGGISGGSTDTQYF.